This TCR beta chain was retrieved from a study of T cells after yellow fever vaccination. Study details: It was SMART-Seq v4 Ultra Low Input that prepared the fractions with low cell numbers.

This CDR3 has 14 residues. From germline, CDR1 is SGDLS and CDR2 YYNGEE. With 2 bases removed from V and 0 bases from J, the gap between germline ends came to 3 bases. This clonotype was recorded at least ten times. Its antigen is not known. UMIs were added to TCR cDNA along with a universal primer site when it was made by 5'RACE template switching. TCRdb reanalysed the 5' RACE reads using MiXCR and keeps one entry per CDR3 protein. The sample shows about 580,000 distinct CDR3 sequences, less than 20% of them seen only once. Overall study findings and caveats: Reappearance after the booster was observed for most primary-vaccination clones (about 96% CD4, almost 90% CD8). Peak timing came faster in the weaker secondary response, day 5 versus 15.

The sample was PBMCs, taken roughly 5 days after the first yellow fever vaccination. The chain links TRBV9 to TRBJ2-6; D ambiguous. This clonotype originated in a man aged 18 to 35 who received the YFV17D yellow fever vaccine. The CDR3 loop is CASSVRSGANVLTF. CDR3 DNA sequence: TGTGCCAGCAGCGTTCGCTCTGGGGCCAACGTCCTGACTTTC.